The rows below give T cell receptor beta chains drawn from one sample of a study of graft-versus-host responses after intestinal transplantation. TCRdb keeps only in-frame clones here, not all; method: immunoSEQ multiplex PCR. The sample contains tens of thousands of clones, approximately 84% of which appear only once. Their target antigens are unknown. The starting material was unstimulated CD4+ T cells sorted from spleen or lymph node cells, obtained before transplant. The receptor set was obtained from a human donor who was the organ donor for an intestinal transplant. Each CDR3 is given with its conserved first and last residue. Fields, in order: V gene, J gene, D gene, clone size, CDR3 DNA, CDR3 protein. The D gene is left open where the match is weak. A row's size may be missing; if present it is once, few, many or a size class.

v_gene: TRBV6-1; j_gene: TRBJ2-7; d_gene: TRBD2; abundance: -; CDR3nt: TGTGCCAGCAGTGAAGCGGGACTAGTTCTTTTCCACGAGCAGTACTTC; CDR3aa: CASSEAGLVLFHEQYF
v_gene: TRBV6-5; j_gene: TRBJ2-1; d_gene: -; abundance: -; CDR3nt: TGTGCCAGCAGTTACGAAAGGGCTCTTTTTTACAATGAGCAGTTCTTC; CDR3aa: CASSYERALFYNEQFF
v_gene: TRBV6-1; j_gene: TRBJ1-5; d_gene: -; abundance: few; CDR3nt: TGTGCCAGCAGTGAAATCCGGACAGTTAGCAATCAGCCCCAGCATTTT; CDR3aa: CASSEIRTVSNQPQHF
v_gene: TRBV5-1; j_gene: TRBJ2-3; d_gene: -; abundance: -; CDR3nt: TGCGCCAGCAGCTCAGGGAGAGATACGCAGTATTTT; CDR3aa: CASSSGRDTQYF
v_gene: TRBV30; j_gene: TRBJ1-6; d_gene: TRBD1; abundance: -; CDR3nt: TGTGCCTGGAGGACAGGGACACCCCTCCACTTT; CDR3aa: CAWRTGTPLHF
v_gene: TRBV7-6; j_gene: TRBJ1-2; d_gene: -; abundance: -; CDR3nt: TGTGCCAGCAGCTTAGACCAGGGCGATGGCTACACCTTC; CDR3aa: CASSLDQGDGYTF
v_gene: TRBV9; j_gene: TRBJ2-7; d_gene: -; abundance: once; CDR3nt: TGTGCCAGCAGCGTAGCGCCTAGGTCCTACGAGCAGTACTTC; CDR3aa: CASSVAPRSYEQYF
v_gene: TRBV18; j_gene: TRBJ2-7; d_gene: TRBD1; abundance: -; CDR3nt: TGTGCCAGCTCACCACTAACCGGGACAGGGTCCAACGAGCAGTACTTC; CDR3aa: CASSPLTGTGSNEQYF
v_gene: TRBV27; j_gene: TRBJ2-2; d_gene: -; abundance: -; CDR3nt: TGTGCCAGCAGGAGACAGCGAAACACCGGGGAGCTGTTTTTT; CDR3aa: CASRRQRNTGELFF
v_gene: TRBV6-6; j_gene: TRBJ2-4; d_gene: -; abundance: -; CDR3nt: TGTGCCAGCAGCTGGCAGCTGGGGGTGGCCAAAAACATTCAGTACTTC; CDR3aa: CASSWQLGVAKNIQYF
v_gene: TRBV18; j_gene: TRBJ1-3; d_gene: -; abundance: -; CDR3nt: TGTGCCAGCTCACCGCAGGGGCCCTTTGGAAACACCATATATTTT; CDR3aa: CASSPQGPFGNTIYF
v_gene: TRBV11-3; j_gene: TRBJ2-5; d_gene: -; abundance: -; CDR3nt: TGTGCCAGCAGCTTAGTACCGGGTCCCGAGGAGACCCAGTACTTC; CDR3aa: CASSLVPGPEETQYF
v_gene: TRBV4-3; j_gene: TRBJ1-5; d_gene: -; abundance: few; CDR3nt: TGCGCCAGCAGCCAAGACCGACAGGGCAATCAGCCCCAGCATTTT; CDR3aa: CASSQDRQGNQPQHF
v_gene: TRBV21-1; j_gene: TRBJ2-4; d_gene: -; abundance: -; CDR3nt: TGTGCCAGCAGCAAATTAGAGGGGAACATTCAGTACTTC; CDR3aa: CASSKLEGNIQYF
v_gene: TRBV5-1; j_gene: TRBJ2-3; d_gene: TRBD2; abundance: -; CDR3nt: TGCGCCAGCAATCGGGCTAGCGGGAGAGGGTGGACAGATACGCAGTATTTT; CDR3aa: CASNRASGRGWTDTQYF
v_gene: TRBV2; j_gene: TRBJ1-1; d_gene: -; abundance: -; CDR3nt: TGTGCCAGCAGTCGGACGGTGAACACTGAAGCTTTCTTT; CDR3aa: CASSRTVNTEAFF
v_gene: TRBV6-7; j_gene: TRBJ2-1; d_gene: TRBD2; abundance: -; CDR3nt: TGTGCCAGCAGTTCACTAGCGGGGGGGTACAATGAGCAGTTCTTC; CDR3aa: CASSSLAGGYNEQFF
v_gene: TRBV5-6; j_gene: TRBJ1-3; d_gene: -; abundance: -; CDR3nt: TGTGCCAGCAGCGGTAAGCCAGGGGCCTCTGGAAACACCATATATTTT; CDR3aa: CASSGKPGASGNTIYF
v_gene: TRBV4-1; j_gene: TRBJ1-2; d_gene: -; abundance: -; CDR3nt: TGCGCCAGCAGCCAGCTGAGGGGTAACTATGGCTACACCTTC; CDR3aa: CASSQLRGNYGYTF
v_gene: TRBV30; j_gene: TRBJ2-7; d_gene: -; abundance: once; CDR3nt: TGTGCCTGGAGTGTTTCCCCGGTCGAGCAGTACTTC; CDR3aa: CAWSVSPVEQYF
v_gene: TRBV30; j_gene: TRBJ1-5; d_gene: -; abundance: few; CDR3nt: TGTGCCTGGAGTGTAAGGGGTCAGCCCCAGCATTTT; CDR3aa: CAWSVRGQPQHF
v_gene: TRBV5-4; j_gene: TRBJ1-1; d_gene: -; abundance: -; CDR3nt: TGTGCCAGCAGTCCAAGACAGGCCACTGAAGCTTTCTTT; CDR3aa: CASSPRQATEAFF
v_gene: TRBV5-1; j_gene: TRBJ2-5; d_gene: -; abundance: -; CDR3nt: TGCGCCAGCAGCTTGGAAGAGACCCAGTACTTC; CDR3aa: CASSLEETQYF
v_gene: TRBV19; j_gene: TRBJ2-3; d_gene: -; abundance: once; CDR3nt: TGTGCCACTTCGAGGGCTAGCACAGATACGCAGTATTTT; CDR3aa: CATSRASTDTQYF
v_gene: TRBV18; j_gene: TRBJ1-5; d_gene: -; abundance: -; CDR3nt: TGTGCCAGCTCACCACTGGACAGCAATCAGCCCCAGCATTTT; CDR3aa: CASSPLDSNQPQHF
v_gene: TRBV2; j_gene: TRBJ2-5; d_gene: TRBD2; abundance: few; CDR3nt: TGTGCCAGCAGGGAGACTAGCGGGGGGAGGCAAGAGACCCAGTACTTC; CDR3aa: CASRETSGGRQETQYF
v_gene: TRBV5-1; j_gene: TRBJ1-1; d_gene: -; abundance: once; CDR3nt: TGCGCCAGCAGGCTACGGGGGAACACTGAAGCTTTCTTT; CDR3aa: CASRLRGNTEAFF
v_gene: TRBV19; j_gene: TRBJ2-4; d_gene: TRBD2; abundance: -; CDR3nt: TGTGCCAGTAGCCCTAGCGGGAGGGGGAACATTCAGTACTTC; CDR3aa: CASSPSGRGNIQYF
v_gene: TRBV2; j_gene: TRBJ2-1; d_gene: TRBD2; abundance: -; CDR3nt: TGTGCCAGCAGCGCAAGCGGGACTTCATACAATGAGCAGTTCTTC; CDR3aa: CASSASGTSYNEQFF
v_gene: TRBV27; j_gene: TRBJ2-5; d_gene: TRBD1; abundance: few; CDR3nt: TGTGCCACCCGGAACAGGGGACGGGAGACCCAGTACTTC; CDR3aa: CATRNRGRETQYF
v_gene: TRBV25-1; j_gene: TRBJ2-1; d_gene: TRBD2; abundance: few; CDR3nt: TGTGCCAGCAGTGGAGCGGGAGGGCCCTACAATGAGCAGTTCTTC; CDR3aa: CASSGAGGPYNEQFF
v_gene: TRBV7-2; j_gene: TRBJ2-3; d_gene: -; abundance: -; CDR3nt: TGTGCCAGCAGCTCCTTGACTAGATTTCCAGATACGCAGTATTTT; CDR3aa: CASSSLTRFPDTQYF
v_gene: TRBV7-9; j_gene: TRBJ2-1; d_gene: TRBD2; abundance: -; CDR3nt: TGTGCCAGCAGCTTAGGCGGTTCTAGCGGGGGGAAATACAATGAGCAGTTCTTC; CDR3aa: CASSLGGSSGGKYNEQFF
v_gene: TRBV19; j_gene: TRBJ1-1; d_gene: -; abundance: -; CDR3nt: TGTGCCAGTAGTACCCCTGGGGGCGCTGAAGCTTTCTTT; CDR3aa: CASSTPGGAEAFF
v_gene: TRBV19; j_gene: TRBJ2-7; d_gene: -; abundance: -; CDR3nt: TGTGCCAGTAGTATGAGGGGGGACTCCTACGAGCAGTACTTC; CDR3aa: CASSMRGDSYEQYF
v_gene: TRBV5-1; j_gene: TRBJ2-3; d_gene: -; abundance: few; CDR3nt: TGCGCCAGCAGTGAGCGGGATACGCAGTATTTT; CDR3aa: CASSERDTQYF
v_gene: TRBV15; j_gene: TRBJ1-1; d_gene: -; abundance: -; CDR3nt: TGTGCCATCAGCAGAGATCCCGGGAGCACTGAAGCTTTCTTT; CDR3aa: CAISRDPGSTEAFF
v_gene: TRBV19; j_gene: TRBJ1-5; d_gene: -; abundance: once; CDR3nt: TGTGCCAGTAAGGTGGCTGCAGGATACAATCAGCCCCAGCATTTT; CDR3aa: CASKVAAGYNQPQHF